The 14 T cell receptor beta chains presented below share a single source sample, sequenced in a study of T-cell memory formation after mild COVID-19. In TCRdb, the 5' RACE reads were re-called with MiXCR into one record per CDR3 protein. The table has 45,000 or so distinct CDR3 sequences, 6% to 8.5% seen once. The sequencing input was PBMCs or a T cell subset sorted from them (not recorded which). The receptors come from an adult who had mild COVID-19 (a few samples of this study predate the infection). Cell type and time point are not known.

The rearrangement uses TRBV30 and TRBJ2-7, with TRBD1 as a possible D gene (5 bases). The germline CDR1 and CDR2 sequences are GTSNPN and SVGIG (reference sequence). The CDR3 runs to 13 residues. V lost 3 bases to trimming and J lost 4 bases, with 13 bases between them. In DNA form, the CDR3 reads TGTGCCTGGAGCGTCAGGGTCGGGTACGAGCAGTACTTC. It specifies CAWSVRVGYEQYF.

This clonotype was seen only a few times. The V gene is TRBV27, the J gene TRBJ2-3; the D is unclear. The CDR3 contains 14 residues. V was clipped by 7 bases and J by 0 bases, with 11 bases between them. Germline-derived CDR1 and CDR2 are MNHEY and SMNVEV (reference sequence). CDR3 DNA: TGTGCCAGCAAGTTCGGGCCTAGCACAGATACGCAGTATTTT. Protein: CASKFGPSTDTQYF.

This clonotype was found a few times. The chain combines TRBV7-8 with TRBJ2-1, with TRBD2 matching over 16 bases. The CDR3 runs to 17 residues. The V segment lost 5 bases and the J segment 12 bases; nucleotides outside the gene matches: 13. CDR1 and CDR2 (germline): SGHVS, FQNEAQ. The CDR3 loop reads CASSVKPGLAGGDGQFF. The CDR3, as DNA: TGTGCCAGCAGCGTAAAACCGGGACTAGCGGGAGGGGATGGGCAGTTCTTC.

The V call is TRBV6-6, the J call TRBJ1-2, with TRBD1 matching 7 bases. The germline V gene encodes CDR1 MNHNY and CDR2 SVGAGI (reference sequence). Losses at the gene ends were 5 bases for V and 2 bases for J; bases not matched to a gene: 8. The CDR3 runs to 15 residues. CDR3 loop: CASSTRQGSNYGYTF. DNA of the CDR3: TGTGCCAGCAGTACAAGACAGGGTTCGAACTATGGCTACACCTTC.

This clonotype occurred many times. The chain combines TRBV7-2 with TRBJ2-1; 10 nucleotides line up with TRBD2. The CDR3 covers 15 residues. V trimming: 4 bases; J trimming: 4 bases; junction bases outside the gene matches: 4. Germline V lookup: CDR1 SGHTA, CDR2 FQGNSA. CDR3 DNA: TGTGCCAGCAGCTCTAGCGGGAGTACTTACAATGAGCAGTTCTTC. Residues: CASSSSGSTYNEQFF.

In its sample, this clonotype was seen many times. The chain recombines TRBV5-6 with TRBJ1-5; maybe TRBD1 (5 bases). Germline V CDR1 and CDR2: SGHDT, YYEEEE. The germline V and J ends were trimmed by 4 bases and 2 bases, with 13 bases remaining between them. The CDR3 has 15 residues. CDR3 sequence reads: CASSNYQGGNQPQHF. The CDR3 DNA is TGTGCCAGCAGCAACTACCAGGGAGGCAATCAGCCCCAGCATTTT.

About this clonotype: The junction and the germline gene differ at one end; a read error may be behind it. The chain employs TRBV19 and TRBJ2-7, with 7 bases matching TRBD1. This CDR3 has 14 amino acids. The germline V gene encodes CDR1 LNHDA and CDR2 SQIVND (reference sequence). CDR3 sequence (DNA): TGTGCCAGGAGTACACCGGGACAGCCCTACGAGCAGTACTTC. As protein: CARSTPGQPYEQYF. The whole variable domain, filled in from reference TRBV19 and TRBJ2-7, reads DGGITQSPKYLFRKEGQNVTLSCEQNLNHDAMYWYRQDPGQGLRLIYYSQIVNDFQKGDIAEGYSVSREKKESFPLTVTSAQKNPTAFYLCARSTPGQPYEQYFGPGTRLTVT.

This chain uses TRBV6-2 or TRBV6-3 with TRBJ2-7, with 13 bases aligning to TRBD2. The trim removed 2 bases at V and 0 bases at J, leaving 7 bases unmatched. Germline V lookup: CDR1 MNHEY, CDR2 SVGEGT. The CDR3 totals 18 residues. The CDR3 DNA reads as TGTGCCAGCAGTTACCAGACTAGCGGGGGGACTTACTCCTACGAGCAGTACTTC. It is translated as CASSYQTSGGTYSYEQYF.

This clonotype was detected only a few times. This chain uses TRBV20-1 with TRBJ1-2; D is ambiguous. The CDR3 has 12 amino acids. V lost 0 bases and J lost 4, with 6 bases in between. In germline, CDR1 is DFQATT, CDR2 SNEGSKA (reference sequence). CDR3 amino acids: CSARDWGYGYTF. CDR3 DNA sequence: TGCAGTGCTAGAGATTGGGGCTATGGCTACACCTTC.

This clonotype was seen ten or more times. The chain couples TRBV10-3 to TRBJ2-1; the match to TRBD2 covers 8 bases. Germline V gene sequence: CDR1 ENHRY, CDR2 SYGVKD. The CDR3 sequence is 18 residues long. J lost 7 bases, V lost 6 bases, and 20 bases had no gene match. DNA of the CDR3: TGTGCCATCAGCTCCCGCGGGGGGCTAGCGGAGTTCGGGAATGAGCAGTTCTTC. Its translation: CAISSRGGLAEFGNEQFF.

This clonotype was detected ten times or more. This sequence joins TRBV24-1 and TRBJ2-1; TRBD1 aligns across 9 bases. From germline, CDR1 is KGHDR and CDR2 SFDVKD. J was trimmed by 2 bases and V by 3 bases; bases with no gene match: 7. This CDR3 spans 17 amino acids. This CDR3 is CATSDPGQGNTYNEQFF. The CDR3 bases are TGTGCCACCAGTGATCCGGGACAGGGAAATACCTACAATGAGCAGTTCTTC.

This clonotype showed up just a few times. The chain uses TRBV9 and TRBJ2-1, with D possibly being TRBD1 (5 bases). Germline assignment: CDR1 SGDLS and CDR2 YYNGEE. V shed 3 bases and J shed 1 base, with 14 bases lying between them. CDR3 length: 16 amino acids. CDR3 residues: CASSETPQGSYNEQFF. CDR3 DNA: TGTGCCAGCAGCGAAACCCCTCAGGGTTCCTACAATGAGCAGTTCTTC.

This clonotype came up a few times. CDR3 sequence: CASSLRPGSTGELFF. The CDR3 DNA sequence: TGTGCCAGCAGTTTACGGCCAGGCTCCACCGGGGAGCTGTTTTTT. The chain couples TRBV12-3 or TRBV12-4 to TRBJ2-2, with D unresolved. V was cut by 2 bases and J by 4 bases, with 11 bases left in between. The CDR3 is 15 amino acids.

This clonotype was counted at least ten times. The CDR3 DNA reads as TGCGCCAGCAGCCTCGGGACAGGAGCCTACGAGCAGTACTTC. Translated: CASSLGTGAYEQYF. This rearrangement joins TRBV5-1 to TRBJ2-7, with 8 bases lining up with TRBD1. V trimming: 4 bases; J trimming: 2 bases; junction bases outside the gene matches: 5. Germline CDR1 reads SGHRS; CDR2 reads YFSETQ. The CDR3 loop spans 14 amino acids. The variable domain in full, with the rest retrieved from reference TRBV5-1 and TRBJ2-7, is KAGVTQTPRYLIKTRGQQVTLSCSPISGHRSVSWYQQTPGQGLQFLFEYFSETQRNKGNFPGRFSGRQFSNSRSEMNVSTLELGDSALYLCASSLGTGAYEQYFGPGTRLTVT.